A single sample gave rise to the 16 T cell receptor beta chains below, sequenced in a study of blood T cells in healthy people across ages. A second roughly 6 to 11 cycle PCR used barcoded and J-beta primers. TCRdb itself ran the 5' RACE reads through MiXCR, one entry per CDR3 protein. This table has under 700,000 distinct CDR3 sequences, less than 25% appearing once. The same sample was also used in a study of T cells of mothers and their children.

The material sequenced was blood. Receptors originate from a boy aged 5-17 years in good health.

The rearrangement joins TRBV28 to TRBJ1-2; D may be TRBD1 (6 bases). Trimming pared 6 bases from V and 7 bases from J, leaving 15 bases between. Germline CDR1 is MDHEN and CDR2 is SYDVKM. This CDR3 region has 13 residues. CDR3 nucleotides: TGTGCCAGCAGCTTACAGGGTAGGGTTGGCTACACCTTC. This codes for CASSLQGRVGYTF.

J is TRBJ2-5 and V is TRBV5-1, with 7 bases aligning to TRBD1. There are 16 residues in the CDR3. Losses at the gene ends were 0 bases for V and 1 base for J; bases not matched to a gene: 6. Germline V gene sequence: CDR1 SGHRS, CDR2 YFSETQ. The CDR3 nucleotides read TGCGCCAGCAGCTTGGCCAAGGGGGCGACCCAAGAGACCCAGTACTTC. Amino acids: CASSLAKGATQETQYF.

In its sample, this clonotype was seen a few times. This chain joins TRBV9 and TRBJ2-5; D remains ambiguous. The germline gives CDR1 SGDLS, CDR2 YYNGEE. Deletions cut 1 base from V and 5 bases from J, with 12 bases between. This CDR3 contains 14 residues. The CDR3 reads CASSVNSPDETQYF. CDR3 DNA: TGTGCCAGCAGCGTAAATTCCCCCGATGAGACCCAGTACTTC.

The rearrangement uses TRBV20-1 and TRBJ2-1, with 9 nucleotides matching TRBD1. With V trimmed by 6 bases and J by 1 base, 7 bases remained unmatched. The CDR3 covers 15 residues. Germline assignment: CDR1 DFQATT and CDR2 SNEGSKA (reference sequence). In DNA, the CDR3 is TGCAGTGCGTCAGGACAGGGGTGGTCCTACAATGAGCAGTTCTTC. It yields the protein CSASGQGWSYNEQFF.

The sample holds a few counts of this clonotype. The rearrangement links TRBV5-1 to TRBJ2-1, with TRBD2 as a possible D gene (6 bases). Trimming removed 5 bases at V and 0 bases at J, with 15 bases between. This CDR3 region has 16 residues. Germline CDR1 is SGHRS and CDR2 is YFSETQ. CDR3 region: CASRLTRISSYNEQFF. CDR3 in DNA: TGCGCCAGCAGACTGACTAGAATTAGCTCCTACAATGAGCAGTTCTTC.

This clonotype has just a few counts. CDR3 residues: CASSPSQVPSYEQYF. For the CDR3, the DNA is TGTGCCAGCAGCCCATCGCAGGTCCCGTCCTACGAGCAGTACTTC. This chain connects TRBV16 to TRBJ2-5; D ambiguous. The better agreement between TRBJ2-7 and the DNA end casts doubt on the J call. The CDR3 loop spans 15 amino acids. CDR1 KGHSY and CDR2 FQNENV come from the germline V gene.

This clonotype was counted many times. This chain links TRBV5-6 with TRBJ2-6; D unresolved. V shed 5 bases and J shed 0 bases, with 6 bases lying between them. This CDR3 region has 14 residues. Germline V CDR1 and CDR2: SGHDT, YYEEEE. CDR3 sequence: CASSATSGANVLTF. The CDR3 region has the DNA TGTGCCAGCAGTGCGACCTCTGGGGCCAACGTCCTGACTTTC.

This clonotype was detected a few times. This chain links TRBV5-1 with TRBJ1-2; D not resolved. The CDR3 contains 17 residues. The V gene's germline CDR1 is SGHRS and CDR2 YFSETQ. Deletions cut 0 bases from V and 0 bases from J, with 15 bases between. CDR3 DNA sequence: TGCGCCAGCAGCTTGGACTCGGAGTCTCGGACTAACTATGGCTACACCTTC. It specifies CASSLDSESRTNYGYTF. The full variable domain, in which reference TRBV5-1 and TRBJ1-2 provide the parts outside the CDR3, is KAGVTQTPRYLIKTRGQQVTLSCSPISGHRSVSWYQQTPGQGLQFLFEYFSETQRNKGNFPGRFSGRQFSNSRSEMNVSTLELGDSALYLCASSLDSESRTNYGYTFGSGTRLTVV.

This clonotype occurred a few times. The rearrangement links TRBV18 to TRBJ2-1; no clear D. V shed 3 bases and J shed 0 bases, with 9 bases lying between them. This CDR3 is 15 amino acids long. Germline CDR1 is KGHSH and CDR2 is LQKENI. CDR3: CASSPVLDSYNEQFF. Here the CDR3 DNA reads TGTGCCAGCTCACCGGTTCTAGACTCCTACAATGAGCAGTTCTTC.

The V call is TRBV6-5, the J call TRBJ2-3, with 8 bases lining up with TRBD1. This CDR3 spans 16 amino acids. V trimming: 6 bases; J trimming: 6 bases; junction bases outside the gene matches: 14. Germline-derived CDR1 and CDR2 are MNHEY and SVGAGI. The CDR3 spells CASSGDRGLAFDTQYF. CDR3 in DNA: TGTGCCAGCAGCGGAGACAGGGGTCTTGCGTTTGATACGCAGTATTTT.

The table lists this clonotype with many counts. The V gene is TRBV11-2, the J gene TRBJ1-4; no clear D gene. The V gene lost 4 bases and the J gene lost 12 bases, with 18 bases spanning the gap. Looked up from germline, CDR1 is SGHAT and CDR2 is FQNNGV. The CDR3 has 14 residues. The DNA of the CDR3 is TGTGCCAGCAGCTCCCAGCCTTCGACAAGTCAACTGTTTTTT. Amino acids: CASSSQPSTSQLFF. Supplemented by reference TRBV11-2 and TRBJ1-4, the full variable domain reads EAGVAQSPRYKIIEKRQSVAFWCNPISGHATLYWYQQILGQGPKLLIQFQNNGVVDDSQLPKDRFSAERLKGVDSTLKIQPAKLEDSAVYLCASSSQPSTSQLFFGSGTQLSVL.

This clonotype has only a few counts. The chain joins TRBV28 to TRBJ2-7, with TRBD1 identical over 9 bases. Germline V lookup: CDR1 MDHEN, CDR2 SYDVKM. With V trimmed by 3 bases and J by 5 bases, 8 bases remained unmatched. The CDR3 is 15 amino acids. The DNA for the CDR3 is TGTGCCAGCAGTTTGTCCGGGACAGGGATAGACGAGCAGTACTTC. As protein: CASSLSGTGIDEQYF.

At least ten counts were recorded for this clonotype. J is TRBJ2-3 and V is TRBV20-1; D is undetermined. The V end lost 1 base, the J end lost 2 bases, and 10 bases lay between the germline ends. The CDR3 runs 14 residues. Germline assignment: CDR1 DFQATT and CDR2 SNEGSKA (reference sequence). Written as DNA, the CDR3 is TGCAGTGCTAGAGGGGTAACAGCCACAGATACGCAGTATTTT. This encodes CSARGVTATDTQYF.

This clonotype has more than one count but fewer than ten. The V call is TRBV13, the J call TRBJ2-7, with TRBD2 identical over 7 bases. This CDR3 is 16 amino acids long. The V segment lost 4 bases and the J segment 7 bases; nucleotides outside the gene matches: 16. Germline V gene lookup returns CDR1 PRHDT and CDR2 FYEKMQ (reference sequence). This CDR3 reads CASSSGGGSLRREQYF. As DNA, the CDR3 is TGTGCCAGCAGCTCTGGGGGGGGATCCCTAAGGCGGGAGCAGTACTTC.

The chain joins TRBV6-1 to TRBJ2-5; perhaps D is TRBD1 or TRBD2 (5 bases each). The J call may be incorrect, as the DNA end agrees better with TRBJ2-7. The V gene's germline CDR1 is MNHNS and CDR2 SASEGT. This CDR3 is 17 amino acids long. The chain's CDR3 is CASSPYGPGTGAYEQYF. CDR3 nucleotides: TGTGCCAGCAGTCCCTATGGCCCCGGGACGGGCGCGTACGAGCAGTACTTC.

This chain uses TRBV7-9 with TRBJ1-1; 7 bases align to TRBD1. The V gene end was trimmed by 0 bases and the J gene end by 3 bases; junction bases not matched to a gene: 1. Per the germline V gene, CDR1 is SEHNR and CDR2 is FQNEAQ (reference sequence). There are 14 residues in the CDR3. CDR3 DNA: TGTGCCAGCAGCTTAGCACAGGGGTACACTGAAGCTTTCTTT. Translation: CASSLAQGYTEAFF.